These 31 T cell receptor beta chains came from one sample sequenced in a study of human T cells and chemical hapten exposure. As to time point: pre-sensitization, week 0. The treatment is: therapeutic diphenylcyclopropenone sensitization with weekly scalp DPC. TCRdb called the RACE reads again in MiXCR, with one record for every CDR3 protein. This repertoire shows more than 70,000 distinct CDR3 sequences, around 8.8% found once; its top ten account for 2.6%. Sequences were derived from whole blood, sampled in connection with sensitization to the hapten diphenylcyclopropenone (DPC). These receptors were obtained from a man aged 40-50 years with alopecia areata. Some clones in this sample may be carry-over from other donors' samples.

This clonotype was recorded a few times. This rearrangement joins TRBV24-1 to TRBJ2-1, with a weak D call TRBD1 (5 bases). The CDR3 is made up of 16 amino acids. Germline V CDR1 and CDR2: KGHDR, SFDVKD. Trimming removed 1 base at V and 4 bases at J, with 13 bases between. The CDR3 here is CATSDFVGAPYNEQFF. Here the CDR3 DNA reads TGTGCCACCAGTGATTTCGTAGGGGCGCCATACAATGAGCAGTTCTTC.

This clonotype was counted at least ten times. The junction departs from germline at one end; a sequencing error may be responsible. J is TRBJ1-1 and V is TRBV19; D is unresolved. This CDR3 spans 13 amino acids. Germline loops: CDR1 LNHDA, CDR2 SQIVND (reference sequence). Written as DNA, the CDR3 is TGTGCCAGTAGTAACAGACCCCTCACTGAGGCTTTCTTT. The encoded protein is CASSNRPLTEAFF.

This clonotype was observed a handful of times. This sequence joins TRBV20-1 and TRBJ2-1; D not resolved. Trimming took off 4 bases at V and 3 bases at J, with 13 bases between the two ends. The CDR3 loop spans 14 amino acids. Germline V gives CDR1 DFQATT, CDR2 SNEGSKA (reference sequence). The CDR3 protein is CSATLPTLYNEQFF. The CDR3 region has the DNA TGCAGTGCTACTCTCCCCACCCTCTACAATGAGCAGTTCTTC.

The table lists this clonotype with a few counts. The CDR3, as DNA: TGTGCCAGCAGCGCAGCATACGGGGGCCAAGAGACCCAGTACTTC. Translating gives CASSAAYGGQETQYF. This chain joins TRBV9 and TRBJ2-5; possible D gene TRBD2, 6 bases. This CDR3 is built from 15 residues. V was cut by 3 bases and J by 1 base, with 13 bases left in between. Germline CDR1 and CDR2: SGDLS and YYNGEE.

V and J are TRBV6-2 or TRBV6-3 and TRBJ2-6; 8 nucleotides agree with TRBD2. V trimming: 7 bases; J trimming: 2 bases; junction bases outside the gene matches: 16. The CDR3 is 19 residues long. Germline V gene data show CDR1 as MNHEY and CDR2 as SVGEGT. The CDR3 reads CASNHRGGDTLTGANVLTF. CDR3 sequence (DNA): TGTGCCAGCAACCACCGGGGGGGGGACACCTTGACTGGGGCCAACGTCCTGACTTTC.

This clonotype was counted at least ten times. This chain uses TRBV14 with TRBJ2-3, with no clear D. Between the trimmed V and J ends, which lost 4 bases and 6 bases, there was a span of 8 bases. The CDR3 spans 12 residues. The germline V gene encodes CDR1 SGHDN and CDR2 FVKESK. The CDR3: CASSRVGDTQYF. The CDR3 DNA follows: TGTGCCAGCAGCCGCGTTGGCGATACGCAGTATTTT.

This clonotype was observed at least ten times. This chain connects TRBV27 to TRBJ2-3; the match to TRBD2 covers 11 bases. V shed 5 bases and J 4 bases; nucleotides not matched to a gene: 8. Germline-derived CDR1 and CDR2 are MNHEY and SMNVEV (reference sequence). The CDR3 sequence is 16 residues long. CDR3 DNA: TGTGCCAGCAGTCGCCCCGTAGCGGGAGGGTCAGATACGCAGTATTTT. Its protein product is CASSRPVAGGSDTQYF.

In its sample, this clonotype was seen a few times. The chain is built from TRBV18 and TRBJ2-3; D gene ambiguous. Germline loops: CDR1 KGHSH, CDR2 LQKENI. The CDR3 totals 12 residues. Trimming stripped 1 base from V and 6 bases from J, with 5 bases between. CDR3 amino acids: CASSPLKDTQYF. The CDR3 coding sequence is TGTGCCAGCTCACCACTCAAGGATACGCAGTATTTT.

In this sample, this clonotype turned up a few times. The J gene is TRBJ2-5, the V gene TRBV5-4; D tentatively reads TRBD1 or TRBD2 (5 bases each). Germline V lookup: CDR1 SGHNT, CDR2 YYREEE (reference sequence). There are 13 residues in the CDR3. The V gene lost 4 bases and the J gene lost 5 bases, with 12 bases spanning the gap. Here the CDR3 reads CASSRSGRETQYF. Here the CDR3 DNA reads TGTGCCAGCAGCCGTTCGGGGCGGGAGACCCAGTACTTC.

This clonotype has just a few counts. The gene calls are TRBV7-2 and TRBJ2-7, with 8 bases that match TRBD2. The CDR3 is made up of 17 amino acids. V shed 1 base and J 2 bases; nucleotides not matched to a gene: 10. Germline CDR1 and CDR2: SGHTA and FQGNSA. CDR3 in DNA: TGTGCCAGCAGCTTAGTGGCTAGCGGGTCTACCCCCTACGAGCAGTACTTC. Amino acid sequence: CASSLVASGSTPYEQYF.

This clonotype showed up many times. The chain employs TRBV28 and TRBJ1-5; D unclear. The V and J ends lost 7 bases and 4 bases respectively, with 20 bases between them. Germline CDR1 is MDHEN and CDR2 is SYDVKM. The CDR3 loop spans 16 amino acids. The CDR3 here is CASIQLHHLENQPQHF. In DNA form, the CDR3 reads TGTGCCAGCATCCAGCTTCACCACCTCGAAAATCAGCCCCAGCATTTT.

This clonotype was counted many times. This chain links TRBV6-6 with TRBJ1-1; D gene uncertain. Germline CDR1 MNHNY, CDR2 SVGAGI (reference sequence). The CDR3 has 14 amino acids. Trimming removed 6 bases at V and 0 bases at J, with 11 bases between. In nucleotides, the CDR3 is TGTGCCAGCAGCCCACACGGCTTGAACACTGAAGCTTTCTTT. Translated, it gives CASSPHGLNTEAFF.

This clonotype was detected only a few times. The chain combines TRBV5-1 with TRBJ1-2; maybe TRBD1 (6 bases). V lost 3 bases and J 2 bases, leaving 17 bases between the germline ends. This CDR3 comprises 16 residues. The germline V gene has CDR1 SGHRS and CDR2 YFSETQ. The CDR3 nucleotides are TGCGCCAGCAGCTCGACGGGGGCAGAGCAAAACTATGGCTACACCTTC. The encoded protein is CASSSTGAEQNYGYTF.

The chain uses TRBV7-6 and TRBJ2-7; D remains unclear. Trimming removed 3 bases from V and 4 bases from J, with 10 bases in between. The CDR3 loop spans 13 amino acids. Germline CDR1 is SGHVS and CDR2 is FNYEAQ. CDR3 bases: TGTGCCAGCAGCTTTTACTTTTCATACGAGCAGTACGTC. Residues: CASSFYFSYEQYV.

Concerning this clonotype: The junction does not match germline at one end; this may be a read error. CDR3 loop: CVSSQDETGKSTDTQYF. CDR3 DNA: TGTGTCAGCAGCCAAGATGAAACAGGAAAAAGCACAGATACGCAGTATTTT. V and J are TRBV4-2 and TRBJ2-3; D is perhaps TRBD1 (5 bases). The CDR3 loop spans 17 amino acids. Germline-derived CDR1 and CDR2 are LGHNA and YNFKEQ.

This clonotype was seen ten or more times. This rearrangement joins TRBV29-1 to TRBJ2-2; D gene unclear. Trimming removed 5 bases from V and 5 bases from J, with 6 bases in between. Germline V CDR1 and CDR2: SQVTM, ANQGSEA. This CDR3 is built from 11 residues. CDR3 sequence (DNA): TGCAGCGTTACAGAGACCGGGGAGCTGTTTTTT. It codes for CSVTETGELFF.

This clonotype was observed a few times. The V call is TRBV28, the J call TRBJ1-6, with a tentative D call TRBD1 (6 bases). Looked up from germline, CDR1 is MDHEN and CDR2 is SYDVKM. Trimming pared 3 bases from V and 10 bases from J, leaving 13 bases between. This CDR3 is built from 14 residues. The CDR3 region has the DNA TGTGCCAGCAGTTTGGGGGCGGGCCTGTCACCCCTCCACTTT. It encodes CASSLGAGLSPLHF.

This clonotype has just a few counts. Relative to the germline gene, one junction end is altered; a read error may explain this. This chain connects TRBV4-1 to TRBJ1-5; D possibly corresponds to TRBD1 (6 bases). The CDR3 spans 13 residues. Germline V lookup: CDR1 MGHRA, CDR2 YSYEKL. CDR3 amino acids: CASSSRGNQPKHF. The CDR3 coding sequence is TGCGCCAGCAGCTCCAGGGGCAATCAGCCCAAGCATTTT.

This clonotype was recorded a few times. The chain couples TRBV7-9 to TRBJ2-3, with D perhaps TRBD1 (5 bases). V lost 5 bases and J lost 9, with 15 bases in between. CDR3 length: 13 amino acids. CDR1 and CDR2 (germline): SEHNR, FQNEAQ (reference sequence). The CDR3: CASSLGLGETQYF. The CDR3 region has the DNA TGTGCCAGCAGCCTTGGCCTAGGGGAAACGCAGTATTTT.

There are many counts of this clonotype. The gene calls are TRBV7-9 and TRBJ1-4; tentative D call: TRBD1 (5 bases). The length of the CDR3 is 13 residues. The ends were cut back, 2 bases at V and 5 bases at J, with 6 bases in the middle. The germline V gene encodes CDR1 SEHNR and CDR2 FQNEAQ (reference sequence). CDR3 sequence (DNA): TGTGCCAGCAGCTTACAGGGAAATGAAAAACTGTTTTTT. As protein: CASSLQGNEKLFF.

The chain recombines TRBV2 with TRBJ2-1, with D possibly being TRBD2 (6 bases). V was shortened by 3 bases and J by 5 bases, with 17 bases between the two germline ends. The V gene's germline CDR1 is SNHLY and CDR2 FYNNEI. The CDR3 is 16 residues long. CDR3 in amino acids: CASSEQLAQMDNEQFF. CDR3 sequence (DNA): TGTGCCAGCAGTGAGCAACTAGCCCAAATGGACAATGAGCAGTTCTTC.

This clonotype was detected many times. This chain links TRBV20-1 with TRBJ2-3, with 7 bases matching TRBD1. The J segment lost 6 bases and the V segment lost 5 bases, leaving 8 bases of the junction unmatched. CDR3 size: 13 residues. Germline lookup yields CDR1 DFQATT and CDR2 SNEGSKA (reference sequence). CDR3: CSASRQGEDTQYF. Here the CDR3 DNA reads TGCAGTGCTTCACGCCAGGGGGAGGATACGCAGTATTTT.

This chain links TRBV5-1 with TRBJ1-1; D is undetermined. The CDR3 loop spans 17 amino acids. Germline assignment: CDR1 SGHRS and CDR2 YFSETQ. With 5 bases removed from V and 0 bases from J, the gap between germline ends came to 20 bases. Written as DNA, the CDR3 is TGCGCCAGCAGTCGGATAAATGGGCGCCCATTGAACACTGAAGCTTTCTTT. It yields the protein CASSRINGRPLNTEAFF.

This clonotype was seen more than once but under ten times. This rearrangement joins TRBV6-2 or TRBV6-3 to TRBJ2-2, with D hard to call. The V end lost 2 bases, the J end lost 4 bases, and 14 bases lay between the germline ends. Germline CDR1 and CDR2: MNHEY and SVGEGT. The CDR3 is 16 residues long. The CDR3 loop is CASSYPAGWSTGELFF. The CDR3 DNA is TGTGCCAGCAGTTACCCGGCCGGATGGAGCACCGGGGAGCTGTTTTTT.

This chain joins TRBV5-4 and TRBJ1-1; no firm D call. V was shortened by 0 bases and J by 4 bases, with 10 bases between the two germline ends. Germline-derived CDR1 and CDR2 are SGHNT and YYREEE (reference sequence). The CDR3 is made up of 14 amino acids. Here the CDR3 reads CASSLAPSLTEAFF. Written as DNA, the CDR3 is TGTGCCAGCAGCTTGGCCCCCAGCCTCACTGAAGCTTTCTTT.

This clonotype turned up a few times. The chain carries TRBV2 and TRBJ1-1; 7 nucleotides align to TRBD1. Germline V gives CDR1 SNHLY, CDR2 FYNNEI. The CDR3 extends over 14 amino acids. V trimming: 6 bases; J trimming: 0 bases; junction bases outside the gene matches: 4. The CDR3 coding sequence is TGTGCCAGCAGCCAGGGACAGTTGAACACTGAAGCTTTCTTT. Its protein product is CASSQGQLNTEAFF.

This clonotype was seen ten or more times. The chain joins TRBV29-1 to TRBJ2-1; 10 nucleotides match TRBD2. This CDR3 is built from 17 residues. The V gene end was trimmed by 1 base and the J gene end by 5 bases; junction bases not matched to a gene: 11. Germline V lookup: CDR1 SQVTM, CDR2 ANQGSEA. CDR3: CSVEAPRGLALNNEQFF. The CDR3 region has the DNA TGCAGCGTTGAAGCTCCCAGGGGACTAGCGTTAAACAATGAGCAGTTCTTC.

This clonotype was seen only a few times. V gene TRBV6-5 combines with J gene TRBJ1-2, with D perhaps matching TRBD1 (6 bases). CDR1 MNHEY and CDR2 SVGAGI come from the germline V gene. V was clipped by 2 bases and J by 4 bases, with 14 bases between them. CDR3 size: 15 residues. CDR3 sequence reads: CASSYARGSGYGYTF. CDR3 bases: TGTGCCAGCAGTTACGCCAGGGGAAGTGGCTATGGCTACACCTTC.

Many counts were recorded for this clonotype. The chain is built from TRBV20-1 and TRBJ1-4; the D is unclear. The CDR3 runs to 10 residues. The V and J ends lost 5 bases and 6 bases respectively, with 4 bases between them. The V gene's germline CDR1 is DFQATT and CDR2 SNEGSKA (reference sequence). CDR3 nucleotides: TGCAGTGCTTCGGATGAAAAACTGTTTTTT. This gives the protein CSASDEKLFF.

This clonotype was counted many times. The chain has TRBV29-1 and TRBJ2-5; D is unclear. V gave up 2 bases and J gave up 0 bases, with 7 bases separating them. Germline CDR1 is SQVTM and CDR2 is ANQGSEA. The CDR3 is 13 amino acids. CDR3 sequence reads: CSVERDNQETQYF. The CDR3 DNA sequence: TGCAGCGTTGAACGTGACAACCAAGAGACCCAGTACTTC.

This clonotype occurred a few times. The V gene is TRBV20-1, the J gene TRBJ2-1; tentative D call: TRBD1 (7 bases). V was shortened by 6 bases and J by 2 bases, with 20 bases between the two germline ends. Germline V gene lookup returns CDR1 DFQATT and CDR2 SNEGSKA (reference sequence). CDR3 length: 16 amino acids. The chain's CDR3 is CSAKTGRRTTYNEQFF. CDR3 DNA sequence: TGCAGTGCAAAGACAGGGAGAAGGACTACCTACAATGAGCAGTTCTTC.